A single sample gave rise to the 26 T cell receptor beta chains below, sequenced in a study of blood T cell repertoires in COVID-19 (dated by TCRdb to the early 2020s). The protocol used for the library was the immunoSEQ multiplex PCR assay. The table was pulled from immuneACCESS by TCRdb, which kept in-frame rearrangements only. Such tables lose some clones; where checked, under half of the loss comes from unresolved V genes, and the rest has no known cause. This sample comprises 170,000 or so clones, approximately 80% of them detected only once. Around 16% of the sample is taken by the ten largest. Input material: PBMCs or T cells enriched from blood (not recorded which). These receptors were taken from a woman aged 45-59 years who had recovered from COVID-19.

The rearrangement links TRBV18 to TRBJ1-1; D gene ambiguous. CDR1 KGHSH and CDR2 LQKENI come from the germline V gene. V gave up 3 bases and J gave up 5 bases, with 16 bases separating them. The CDR3 has 15 amino acids. The DNA for the CDR3 is TGTGCCAGCTCACCCCGGGTCCAAAGAGGAACTGAAGCTTTCTTT. Amino acid sequence: CASSPRVQRGTEAFF. Using reference TRBV18 and TRBJ1-1 for the parts outside the CDR3, the full variable domain is NAGVMQNPRHLVRRRGQEARLRCSPMKGHSHVYWYRQLPEEGLKFMVYLQKENIIDESGMPKERFSAEFPKEGPSILRIQQVVRGDSAAYFCASSPRVQRGTEAFFGQGTRLTVV.

The chain employs TRBV4-1 and TRBJ2-7, with 9 bases aligning to TRBD1. Trimming removed 0 bases from V and 5 bases from J; junction bases left unmatched: 8. Per the germline V gene, CDR1 is MGHRA and CDR2 is YSYEKL. The CDR3 has 16 amino acids. The DNA for the CDR3 is TGCGCCAGCAGCCAAGATGTGGGGACAGGGATCCACGAGCAGTACTTC. It codes for CASSQDVGTGIHEQYF.

The rearrangement joins TRBV20-1 to TRBJ2-2, with TRBD2 as a possible D gene (6 bases). CDR3 size: 13 residues. CDR1 and CDR2 from the germline V gene are DFQATT and SNEGSKA (reference sequence). V lost 3 bases to trimming and J lost 5 bases, with 10 bases between them. The CDR3, as DNA: TGCAGTGCTAGTACGGGGGTGACCGGGGAGCTGTTTTTT. It yields the protein CSASTGVTGELFF.

This CDR3 reads CASRQAVYNEQFF. The CDR3 region has the DNA TGTGCCAGCAGACAGGCCGTATACAATGAGCAGTTCTTC. The rearrangement uses TRBV12-3 or TRBV12-4 and TRBJ2-1; maybe TRBD1 (5 bases). This CDR3 region has 13 residues. Trimming took off 6 bases at V and 4 bases at J, with 10 bases between the two ends.

This chain joins TRBV11-1 and TRBJ2-1; 7 positions agree with TRBD1. J lost 4 bases, V lost 6 bases, and 6 bases had no gene match. The CDR3 consists of 14 residues. CDR1 SGHAT and CDR2 FQDESV come from the germline V gene (reference sequence). The CDR3 DNA follows: TGTGCCAGCAGTGGGACAGAGCTTTACAATGAGCAGTTCTTC. This encodes CASSGTELYNEQFF.

This chain joins TRBV29-1 and TRBJ2-3; the match to TRBD2 covers 11 bases. The V gene end was trimmed by 4 bases and the J gene end by 3 bases; junction bases not matched to a gene: 9. There are 16 residues in the CDR3. Germline loops: CDR1 SQVTM, CDR2 ANQGSEA. CDR3 region: CSVGTSGWARTDTQYF. The CDR3 nucleotides read TGCAGCGTTGGGACTAGCGGGTGGGCCCGTACAGATACGCAGTATTTT.

The chain employs TRBV9 and TRBJ2-5; 11 bases fit TRBD2. Losses at the gene ends were 4 bases for V and 0 bases for J; bases not matched to a gene: 11. Germline V lookup: CDR1 SGDLS, CDR2 YYNGEE. This CDR3 comprises 18 residues. CDR3 nucleotide sequence: TGTGCCAGCAGCCCGGGGACTAGCGGAGGGAGTTACCAAGAGACCCAGTACTTC. This codes for CASSPGTSGGSYQETQYF. Together with reference TRBV9 and TRBJ2-5, the CDR3 gives the full variable domain: DSGVTQTPKHLITATGQRVTLRCSPRSGDLSVYWYQQSLDQGLQFLIQYYNGEERAKGNILERFSAQQFPDLHSELNLSSLELGDSALYFCASSPGTSGGSYQETQYFGPGTRLLVL.

The CDR3 DNA sequence: TGTGCCAGCAGCCATAGGCGAATTACGGGGACCGGGGAGCTGTTTTTT. Protein sequence: CASSHRRITGTGELFF. The chain joins TRBV3-1 (or the pseudogene TRBV3-2) to TRBJ2-2; tentatively, D is TRBD2 (5 bases). Trimming took off 3 bases at V and 5 bases at J, with 16 bases between the two ends. Germline CDR1 reads LGHDT; CDR2 reads YNNKEL (reference sequence). This CDR3 region has 16 residues.

This chain joins TRBV10-1 and TRBJ2-1, with D tentatively TRBD2 (6 bases). This CDR3 has 14 amino acids. Germline V gives CDR1 WNHNN, CDR2 SYGVQD (reference sequence). V was clipped by 3 bases and J by 3 bases, with 9 bases between them. In DNA, the CDR3 is TGCGCCAGCAGTGAAATCGGGGGCTACAATGAGCAGTTCTTC. It encodes CASSEIGGYNEQFF.

This chain joins TRBV19 and TRBJ2-1; 12 bases align to TRBD2. Germline V gene sequence: CDR1 LNHDA, CDR2 SQIVND (reference sequence). This CDR3 is built from 15 residues. V trimming: 7 bases; J trimming: 1 base; junction bases outside the gene matches: 2. In DNA form, the CDR3 reads TGTGCCAGTACTAGCGGGAGGGGGTCCTACAATGAGCAGTTCTTC. Amino acids: CASTSGRGSYNEQFF.

The J gene is TRBJ1-1, the V gene TRBV10-3, with D hard to call. The V gene lost 2 bases and the J gene lost 0 bases, with 10 bases spanning the gap. This CDR3 contains 15 residues. Germline V CDR1 and CDR2: ENHRY, SYGVKD. The CDR3 loop reads CAISEAIFMNTEAFF. In DNA, the CDR3 is TGTGCCATCAGTGAGGCGATCTTCATGAACACTGAAGCTTTCTTT.

The chain carries TRBV7-9 and TRBJ2-3; D is undetermined. V lost 7 bases, J lost 2 bases, and 10 bases lay in between. Germline-derived CDR1 and CDR2 are SEHNR and FQNEAQ (reference sequence). This CDR3 comprises 13 residues. The CDR3 DNA reads TGTGCCAGCACCCCCCGGGTCACAGATACGCAGTATTTT. Amino acid sequence: CASTPRVTDTQYF.

The chain couples TRBV4-3 to TRBJ2-3, with 8 bases identical to TRBD2. The CDR3 runs to 17 residues. Germline CDR1 LGHNA, CDR2 YSLEER. V lost 1 base to trimming and J lost 0 bases; unmatched junction nucleotides: 6. The CDR3 loop reads CASSQVTSGRSTDTQYF. The CDR3 DNA reads TGCGCCAGCAGCCAAGTTACTAGCGGTCGGAGCACAGATACGCAGTATTTT.

The rearrangement joins TRBV7-8 to TRBJ2-5, with D unclear. V dropped 5 bases and J dropped 5 bases, with 9 bases sitting between them. Germline V gene data show CDR1 as SGHVS and CDR2 as FQNEAQ. This CDR3 has 12 residues. The CDR3 bases are TGTGCCAGCAGCCCCCAGAGGGAGACCCAGTACTTC. Protein sequence: CASSPQRETQYF.

This sequence joins TRBV19 and TRBJ1-2; 7 bases are shared with TRBD1. The CDR3 is 14 amino acids. Looked up from germline, CDR1 is LNHDA and CDR2 is SQIVND (reference sequence). Trimming took 1 base from V and 8 from J; bases not matched to a gene: 7. The CDR3 bases are TGTGCCAGTAGTATAGGAGGAGGGGGCGCGGGCTACACCTTC. It yields the protein CASSIGGGGAGYTF.

This clone was observed a handful of times. J is TRBJ2-1 and V is TRBV14, with 9 nucleotides matching TRBD2. Germline CDR1 is SGHDN and CDR2 is FVKESK. The J segment lost 5 bases and the V segment lost 1 base, leaving 6 bases of the junction unmatched. CDR3 length: 16 amino acids. The CDR3 is CASSQGSGSSDNEQFF. In DNA, the CDR3 is TGTGCCAGCAGCCAAGGTAGCGGGAGCTCTGACAATGAGCAGTTCTTC.

The V and J genes are TRBV5-1 and TRBJ2-5, with 7 bases matching TRBD2. Germline CDR1 SGHRS, CDR2 YFSETQ. The V segment lost 4 bases and the J segment 4 bases; nucleotides outside the gene matches: 10. The CDR3 is 15 amino acids. CDR3 in DNA: TGCGCCAGCAGCCGGAGGGCGGGGGATTCAGAGACCCAGTACTTC. This sequence encodes CASSRRAGDSETQYF.

The chain links TRBV5-8 to TRBJ1-1, with a possible D match to TRBD1 (6 bases). The V gene lost 3 bases and the J gene lost 0 bases, with 15 bases spanning the gap. CDR3 size: 16 residues. Looked up from germline, CDR1 is SGHTS and CDR2 is YDEGEE. The CDR3 bases are TGTGCCAGCAGCTGGAAAAGGACAGACATGAACACTGAAGCTTTCTTT. As protein: CASSWKRTDMNTEAFF. The full variable domain, in which reference TRBV5-8 and TRBJ1-1 provide the parts outside the CDR3, is EAGVTQSPTHLIKTRGQQATLRCSPISGHTSVYWYQQALGLGLQFLLWYDEGEERNRGNFPPRFSGRQFPNYSSELNVNALELEDSALYLCASSWKRTDMNTEAFFGQGTRLTVV.

The rearrangement links TRBV6-1 to TRBJ1-3; D remains unclear. Germline CDR1 reads MNHNS; CDR2 reads SASEGT. The CDR3 runs to 13 residues. V shed 2 bases and J shed 4 bases, with 6 bases lying between them. The CDR3 loop reads CASSEQAGNTIYF. The CDR3 DNA sequence: TGTGCCAGCAGTGAACAAGCGGGAAACACCATATATTTT.

This clone turned up a few times. The chain has TRBV5-7 and TRBJ1-2, with D unresolved. TRBV5-7 qualifies as an ORF whose function is uncertain. Trimming removed 5 bases from V and 2 bases from J, with 4 bases in between. The CDR3 spans 11 residues. CDR3 protein: CASSSNYGYTF. The CDR3 DNA reads as TGTGCCAGCAGTTCGAACTATGGCTACACCTTC.

About this clone: One end of the junction does not line up with germline, which may come from a read error. This sequence joins TRBV6-5 and TRBJ2-1; 7 positions agree with TRBD2. Germline V lookup: CDR1 MNHEY, CDR2 SVGAGI. This CDR3 contains 12 residues. The CDR3 DNA is TGTGCCAGCATATGGGGGGGTCCATTCTACCTCTTC. Amino acid sequence: CASIWGGPFYLF.

This clone was recorded once. The genes are TRBV11-2 and TRBJ2-3; the match to TRBD2 covers 8 bases. V was clipped by 1 base and J by 3 bases; unmatched bases: 6. The CDR3 extends over 16 amino acids. Germline assignment: CDR1 SGHAT and CDR2 FQNNGV. As DNA, the CDR3 is TGTGCCAGCAGCTTAGCGGCTAGCGGGTATACAGATACGCAGTATTTT. Protein: CASSLAASGYTDTQYF.

V usage is TRBV5-1 and J usage is TRBJ1-3; TRBD1 agrees at 10 bases. CDR1 is SGHRS and CDR2 is YFSETQ in the germline V gene. This CDR3 is 17 amino acids long. The V segment lost 4 bases and the J segment 0 bases; nucleotides outside the gene matches: 7. The CDR3 DNA reads TGCGCCAGCAGCGGGGGACAGGGGACCACCTCTGGAAACACCATATATTTT. Translating it yields CASSGGQGTTSGNTIYF. Full variable domain (missing parts from reference TRBV5-1 and TRBJ1-3): KAGVTQTPRYLIKTRGQQVTLSCSPISGHRSVSWYQQTPGQGLQFLFEYFSETQRNKGNFPGRFSGRQFSNSRSEMNVSTLELGDSALYLCASSGGQGTTSGNTIYFGEGSWLTVV.

The table lists this clone with a few counts. The chain combines TRBV2 with TRBJ2-7, with a weak D call TRBD2 (6 bases). This CDR3 is 14 amino acids long. Per germline, CDR1 SNHLY and CDR2 FYNNEI. The V end was cut by 7 bases, the J end by 1 base, with 14 bases between. CDR3 region: CASTPSAWSYEQYF. The DNA for the CDR3 is TGTGCCAGCACTCCTAGCGCATGGTCCTACGAGCAGTACTTC.

The chain has TRBV4-1 and TRBJ2-2, with 10 bases lining up with TRBD2. The V gene end was trimmed by 0 bases and the J gene end by 8 bases; junction bases not matched to a gene: 6. Germline values: CDR1 MGHRA, CDR2 YSYEKL. The CDR3 extends over 16 amino acids. This CDR3 is CASSQDETSGMGELFF. The CDR3 bases are TGCGCCAGCAGCCAAGACGAAACTAGCGGGATGGGGGAGCTGTTTTTT.

This clone was observed a handful of times. The rearrangement uses TRBV5-1 and TRBJ2-7, with 7 bases lining up with TRBD2. There are 15 residues in the CDR3. Looked up from germline, CDR1 is SGHRS and CDR2 is YFSETQ. The ends lost 4 bases at V and 0 bases at J; junction bases unmatched: 7. CDR3 nucleotide sequence: TGCGCCAGCAGCACCATGGGGGGGGTCTCCTACGAGCAGTACTTC. The encoded protein is CASSTMGGVSYEQYF.